A single sample is the source of the 14 T cell receptor beta chains below, sequenced in a study of blood T cell repertoires in COVID-19. The data were produced by immunoSEQ multiplex PCR, yet TCRdb's version contains in-frame clones alone and is incomplete. The data contain about 98,000 clones, about 80% of them seen just once; the ten biggest clones take up under 20%. The source material was peripheral blood. The receptors were gathered from a man older than 75 with acute or convalescent COVID-19.

The rearrangement links TRBV6-4 to TRBJ1-2; 7 bases are a match to TRBD1. There are 12 residues in the CDR3. CDR1 and CDR2 (germline): MRHNA, SNTAGT. V dropped 2 bases and J dropped 10; count of bases not matched to a gene: 4. The CDR3 region is CASSDRGLDYTF. DNA of the CDR3: TGTGCCAGCAGTGACAGGGGGCTGGACTACACCTTC.

The chain links TRBV27 to TRBJ1-2; 10 nucleotides agree with TRBD1. Germline lookup yields CDR1 MNHEY and CDR2 SMNVEV (reference sequence). The CDR3 is 17 residues long. J gave up 3 bases and V 0 bases, and 7 bases lay outside the gene matches. CDR3 coding DNA: TGTGCCAGCAGTTTATCCCGACAGGGGGCTCAAGACTATGGCTACACCTTC. Translating it yields CASSLSRQGAQDYGYTF.

V is TRBV19 and J is TRBJ2-3; 10 positions agree with TRBD1. Germline trimming cut 6 bases from V and 6 bases from J; bases unmatched to any gene: 6. The CDR3 is 14 residues long. The germline CDR1 and CDR2 sequences are LNHDA and SQIVND (reference sequence). CDR3 bases: TGTGCCAGTAGGGACAGGGGGATCGGGGATACGCAGTATTTT. Its translation is CASRDRGIGDTQYF.

The chain carries TRBV29-1 and TRBJ2-2, with 8 bases identical to TRBD1. Germline-derived CDR1 and CDR2 are SQVTM and ANQGSEA. The V gene end was trimmed by 5 bases and the J gene end by 1 base; junction bases not matched to a gene: 3. The CDR3 has 14 amino acids. CDR3 loop: CSVSTGVNTGELFF. The CDR3, as DNA: TGCAGCGTTTCGACAGGGGTGAACACCGGGGAGCTGTTTTTT.

This clone was counted many times. The chain employs TRBV19 and TRBJ1-5, with D perhaps TRBD1 (5 bases). The CDR3 loop spans 13 amino acids. Trimming took 7 bases from V and 4 from J, leaving 11 bases between them. CDR1 and CDR2 from the germline V gene are LNHDA and SQIVND (reference sequence). CDR3 residues: CASMMSGNQPQHF. CDR3 in DNA: TGTGCCAGTATGATGTCAGGGAATCAGCCCCAGCATTTT.

The rearrangement links TRBV7-8 to TRBJ1-2; no reliable D call. This CDR3 is built from 14 residues. V was pared by 1 base and J by 8 bases, with 14 bases between. The germline CDR1 and CDR2 sequences are SGHVS and FQNEAQ. This chain's CDR3 is CASSLDLGPTGYTF. CDR3 DNA: TGTGCCAGCAGCTTAGACTTGGGCCCCACGGGCTACACCTTC.

The V gene is TRBV28, the J gene TRBJ2-5; 7 bases fit TRBD1. The CDR3 contains 13 residues. V shed 3 bases, J shed 7 bases, and the junction held 5 bases outside the gene matches. The germline gives CDR1 MDHEN, CDR2 SYDVKM. CDR3 sequence: CASSLTGSGTQYF. The CDR3 DNA is TGTGCCAGCAGTTTGACAGGGTCGGGGACCCAGTACTTC.

This chain joins TRBV5-5 and TRBJ2-5; 9 bases are shared with TRBD2. Losses at the gene ends were 4 bases for V and 3 bases for J; bases not matched to a gene: 7. This CDR3 comprises 15 residues. CDR1 is SGHKS, CDR2 YYEKEE, per germline (reference sequence). The CDR3 reads CASSPAGGGEETQYF. The CDR3 region has the DNA TGTGCCAGCAGCCCGGCAGGCGGGGGGGAAGAGACCCAGTACTTC.

This chain uses TRBV2 with TRBJ2-7, with 8 nucleotides matching TRBD1. The V gene's germline CDR1 is SNHLY and CDR2 FYNNEI. The J segment lost 7 bases and the V segment lost 6 bases, leaving 8 bases of the junction unmatched. The CDR3 extends over 13 amino acids. The CDR3: CASRVTGDGEQYF. The CDR3 coding sequence is TGTGCCAGCAGGGTGACAGGGGATGGGGAGCAGTACTTC.

This rearrangement joins TRBV30 to TRBJ1-5, with D unclear. The ends were cut back, 5 bases at V and 0 bases at J, with 14 bases in the middle. Per the germline V gene, CDR1 is GTSNPN and CDR2 is SVGIG (reference sequence). This CDR3 is built from 15 residues. CDR3 in DNA: TGTGCCTGGGCGAAGACGGGAAATAGCAATCAGCCCCAGCATTTT. It encodes CAWAKTGNSNQPQHF.

This sequence joins TRBV7-9 and TRBJ2-2; the D is unclear. Germline CDR1 is SEHNR and CDR2 is FQNEAQ (reference sequence). This CDR3 contains 15 residues. V lost 6 bases to trimming and J lost 0 bases, with 11 bases between them. CDR3 loop: CASSLLRTNTGELFF. For the CDR3, the DNA is TGTGCCAGCAGTCTACTACGGACGAACACCGGGGAGCTGTTTTTT.

The rearrangement joins TRBV19 to TRBJ2-5; possibly TRBD2 for D (6 bases). Trimming removed 0 bases at V and 14 bases at J, with 13 bases between. CDR3 length equals 12 residues. From germline, CDR1 is LNHDA and CDR2 SQIVND (reference sequence). CDR3 protein: CASSIEAGRLYF. For the CDR3, the DNA is TGTGCCAGTAGTATAGAGGCGGGGCGCCTATACTTC.

This chain connects TRBV28 to TRBJ1-6; 8 bases are shared with TRBD1. V shed 4 bases and J 8 bases; nucleotides not matched to a gene: 4. Germline CDR1 is MDHEN and CDR2 is SYDVKM. The CDR3 loop spans 14 amino acids. The CDR3 region has the DNA TGTGCCAGCAGTTCAGGGGGCAGTTATTCACCCCTCCACTTT. Protein product: CASSSGGSYSPLHF.

The genes are TRBV9 and TRBJ2-3, with TRBD2 matching 13 bases. Germline CDR1 reads SGDLS; CDR2 reads YYNGEE. This CDR3 has 17 residues. Trimming removed 0 bases from V and 0 bases from J; junction bases left unmatched: 1. CDR3: CASSVGLAGGSTDTQYF. The CDR3 DNA reads TGTGCCAGCAGCGTAGGACTAGCGGGGGGTAGCACAGATACGCAGTATTTT.